This T cell receptor beta chain was documented in a study of Ad26.COV2.S vaccination and SARS-CoV-2 variants. The repertoire was sequenced with immunoSEQ multiplex PCR; TCRdb's copy has only in-frame clones and lacks some. The table shows 380,000 or so clones, with roughly 90% occurring only once. Treatment here: 19 received Ad26.COV2.S at low or high dose, single or two shots; several received placebo; per-sample allocation not given. Sampling was done on day 63 after the first vaccine or placebo injection. A Boston adult aged 18-55 years was the donor. Vaccination employed an Ad26 vector expressing the Wuhan-strain SARS-CoV-2 spike. Trimming shortened V by 2 bases and J by 6 bases, and 14 bases separated the two germline ends. The CDR3 contains 14 residues. Germline V gene sequence: CDR1 LGHDT, CDR2 YNNKEL (reference sequence).

The sample was peripheral blood, taken in a trial of Ad26.COV2.S vaccine versus placebo. This clonotype originated in a person between 18 and 65 years old who received the Ad26.COV2.S COVID-19 vaccine or a placebo. This chain connects TRBV3-1 (or the pseudogene TRBV3-2) to TRBJ2-7; a possible D gene is TRBD1 (6 bases). CDR3 in DNA: TGTGCCAGCAGCCAAAGCAGGGGTCCCAGCGAGCAGTACTTC. Translation: CASSQSRGPSEQYF.